The 21 T cell receptor beta chains below were found in one sample sequenced in a study of blood T cells in healthy people across ages. Together with a sample-barcoded 5' primer, a J-beta primer mix was included in a second PCR lasting roughly 7 to 11 cycles. From the 5' RACE reads, TCRdb called clonotypes with MiXCR, one entry per CDR3 protein. The sample lists roughly 1,500,000 distinct CDR3 sequences; almost 35% were seen once. Sequenced input: blood. These receptors were taken from a woman aged 25 to 39 in good health.

This sequence joins TRBV6-2 or TRBV6-3 and TRBJ2-3, with D possibly being TRBD1 or TRBD2 (5 bases each). This CDR3 contains 16 residues. In germline, CDR1 is MNHEY, CDR2 SVGEGT. The V gene lost 0 bases and the J gene lost 4 bases, with 14 bases spanning the gap. The CDR3 DNA sequence: TGTGCCAGCAGTTACTCAATAGATGGGGGTCCAGATACGCAGTATTTT. Its protein product is CASSYSIDGGPDTQYF.

Only a few counts were recorded for this clonotype. The chain carries TRBV2 and TRBJ1-5; 11 bases map to TRBD1. J lost 3 bases, V lost 7 bases, and 8 bases had no gene match. The germline CDR1 and CDR2 sequences are SNHLY and FYNNEI. This CDR3 spans 16 amino acids. CDR3 residues: CASTIRTGGYNQPQHF. The CDR3 DNA is TGTGCCAGCACCATTAGGACAGGGGGCTACAATCAGCCCCAGCATTTT.

This sequence joins TRBV6-5 and TRBJ1-5; D gene ambiguous. This CDR3 is 14 amino acids long. V gave up 5 bases and J gave up 7 bases, with 15 bases separating them. Per the germline V gene, CDR1 is MNHEY and CDR2 is SVGAGI. The DNA of the CDR3 is TGTGCCAGCAGTCCTGGTGGGTCTCGGCAGCCCCAGCATTTT. Amino acids: CASSPGGSRQPQHF.

Comment on this clonotype: A much larger clone differs by one base, so this may be a read error. The V and J genes are TRBV5-6 and TRBJ2-1; the match to TRBD1 covers 10 bases. Looked up from germline, CDR1 is SGHDT and CDR2 is YYEEEE. The CDR3 totals 13 residues. CDR3 nucleotides: TGTGCCAGCAGCGGGGGACAGGGGAATGTGCAGTTCTTC. It encodes CASSGGQGNVQFF.

A few counts support this clonotype. This chain links TRBV7-9 with TRBJ2-7, with 7 positions matching TRBD1. The CDR3 runs to 16 residues. From germline, CDR1 is SEHNR and CDR2 FQNEAQ (reference sequence). Trimming at V came to 5 bases and at J to 1 base, leaving 11 bases not matched to a gene. This CDR3 is CASSLIDREWSYEQYF. The DNA for the CDR3 is TGTGCCAGCAGCCTAATCGACAGGGAGTGGTCCTACGAGCAGTACTTC.

CDR3: CASSVELAGNEQFF. The CDR3 DNA sequence: TGTGCCAGCAGCGTAGAACTAGCGGGTAATGAGCAGTTCTTC. The chain employs TRBV9 and TRBJ2-1; TRBD2 matches 9 bases. Germline lookup yields CDR1 SGDLS and CDR2 YYNGEE. This CDR3 contains 14 residues. V shed 0 bases and J 7 bases; nucleotides not matched to a gene: 2.

The chain recombines TRBV7-2 with TRBJ1-1; the match to TRBD1 covers 8 bases. Germline-derived CDR1 and CDR2 are SGHTA and FQGNSA. There are 17 residues in the CDR3. Trimming removed 4 bases from V and 0 bases from J; junction bases left unmatched: 10. The CDR3 reads CASSSTPRGRMNTEAFF. As DNA, the CDR3 is TGTGCCAGCAGCTCCACTCCCAGGGGGCGAATGAACACTGAAGCTTTCTTT.

This clonotype was recorded a few times. This chain links TRBV4-1 with TRBJ1-2; TRBD1 might be the D (6 bases). The CDR3 consists of 13 residues. Germline values: CDR1 MGHRA, CDR2 YSYEKL. V was shortened by 2 bases and J by 6 bases, with 10 bases between the two germline ends. The CDR3 loop is CASSQPGQHGYTF. CDR3 bases: TGCGCCAGCAGCCAACCCGGACAGCATGGCTACACCTTC.

The genes are TRBV12-3 or TRBV12-4 and TRBJ1-2; the match to TRBD1 covers 8 bases. This CDR3 contains 15 residues. The V segment lost 2 bases and the J segment 3 bases; nucleotides outside the gene matches: 5. CDR3 nucleotide sequence: TGTGCCAGCAGTTTACGAGAGACAGGGGACTATGGCTACACCTTC. Translation gives CASSLRETGDYGYTF.

This chain joins TRBV3-1 and TRBJ1-1; D unresolved. CDR1 is LGHDT and CDR2 is YNNKEL in the germline V gene (reference sequence). The V gene lost 1 base and the J gene lost 7 bases, with 7 bases spanning the gap. The CDR3 consists of 12 residues. As DNA, the CDR3 is TGTGCCAGCAGCCAAGCTCGCAGTGAAGCTTTCTTT. Residues: CASSQARSEAFF.

V and J are TRBV5-1 and TRBJ2-2; 10 nucleotides align to TRBD1. The CDR3 has 15 amino acids. J gave up 3 bases and V 3 bases, and 2 bases lay outside the gene matches. Germline V gene lookup returns CDR1 SGHRS and CDR2 YFSETQ. This chain's CDR3 is CASSWGTGDTGELFF. For the CDR3, the DNA is TGCGCCAGCAGCTGGGGGACAGGGGACACCGGGGAGCTGTTTTTT. Full variable domain (remainder filled in from reference TRBV5-1 and TRBJ2-2): KAGVTQTPRYLIKTRGQQVTLSCSPISGHRSVSWYQQTPGQGLQFLFEYFSETQRNKGNFPGRFSGRQFSNSRSEMNVSTLELGDSALYLCASSWGTGDTGELFFGEGSRLTVL.

Only a few counts were recorded for this clonotype. The chain links TRBV10-3 to TRBJ2-3, with 7 bases aligning to TRBD2. The length of the CDR3 is 12 residues. The ends lost 2 bases at V and 8 bases at J; junction bases unmatched: 1. In germline, CDR1 is ENHRY, CDR2 SYGVKD. Here the CDR3 reads CAISEPGGTQYF. The CDR3 region has the DNA TGTGCCATCAGTGAGCCGGGAGGTACGCAGTATTTT.

J is TRBJ2-3 and V is TRBV12-3 or TRBV12-4; perhaps TRBD2 as D (5 bases). The CDR3 loop spans 16 amino acids. Deletions cut 4 bases from V and 0 bases from J, with 14 bases between. The CDR3 loop is CASSSHSDSSTDTQYF. The CDR3 DNA follows: TGTGCCAGCAGTTCACACTCGGACTCTAGCACAGATACGCAGTATTTT.

This chain connects TRBV12-3 or TRBV12-4 to TRBJ2-3; possibly TRBD2 for D (6 bases). CDR3 length: 16 amino acids. V lost 6 bases and J 0 bases, leaving 16 bases between the germline ends. CDR3 region: CASSPGPGLSTDTQYF. CDR3 bases: TGTGCCAGCAGCCCTGGGCCGGGACTTAGCACAGATACGCAGTATTTT.

The chain combines TRBV27 with TRBJ2-6, with a possible D match to TRBD1 (7 bases). There are 15 residues in the CDR3. Per germline, CDR1 MNHEY and CDR2 SMNVEV (reference sequence). V was shortened by 5 bases and J by 3 bases, with 11 bases between the two germline ends. The CDR3 DNA follows: TGTGCCAGCAGTCAGGGGGGTGTTGGGGCCAACGTCCTGACTTTC. Its translation: CASSQGGVGANVLTF. The full variable domain, rest sourced from reference TRBV27 and TRBJ2-6, is EAQVTQNPRYLITVTGKKLTVTCSQNMNHEYMSWYRQDPGLGLRQIYYSMNVEVTDKGDVPEGYKVSRKEKRNFPLILESPSPNQTSLYFCASSQGGVGANVLTFGAGSRLTVL.

J is TRBJ1-5 and V is TRBV12-3 or TRBV12-4; D unclear. The CDR3 spans 17 residues. Trimming took off 6 bases at V and 4 bases at J, with 22 bases between the two ends. DNA for the CDR3: TGTGCCAGCAGCCCCCTCGGGAGGGATTATAGGAATCAGCCCCAGCATTTT. Translation: CASSPLGRDYRNQPQHF.

This clonotype was seen a handful of times. The chain combines TRBV4-1 with TRBJ2-4; TRBD1 matches 11 bases. Germline values: CDR1 MGHRA, CDR2 YSYEKL. CDR3 length: 17 amino acids. The trim removed 0 bases at V and 7 bases at J, leaving 8 bases unmatched. In DNA, the CDR3 is TGCGCCAGCAGCCAAGATTCAGGACAGGGGGCTGTCAACATTCAGTACTTC. This translates into CASSQDSGQGAVNIQYF.

The genes are TRBV20-1 and TRBJ2-5; 8 positions match TRBD2. V dropped 5 bases and J dropped 9; count of bases not matched to a gene: 2. Germline V gene sequence: CDR1 DFQATT, CDR2 SNEGSKA (reference sequence). The CDR3 has 10 residues. The CDR3 reads CSAFGGAQYF. DNA for the CDR3: TGCAGTGCTTTCGGGGGGGCCCAGTACTTC.

The chain employs TRBV7-9 and TRBJ2-7; 8 bases are a match to TRBD2. Germline V gene lookup returns CDR1 SEHNR and CDR2 FQNEAQ (reference sequence). The CDR3 spans 16 residues. V was pared by 5 bases and J by 3 bases, with 12 bases of the junction left unmatched. The CDR3 sequence: CASSHPPGGPLYEQYF. The DNA for the CDR3 is TGTGCCAGCAGCCACCCTCCGGGGGGGCCACTCTACGAGCAGTACTTC.

Many counts were recorded for this clonotype. The chain combines TRBV4-1 with TRBJ2-7, with 11 positions matching TRBD2. J gave up 4 bases and V 2 bases, and 4 bases lay outside the gene matches. Germline V gives CDR1 MGHRA, CDR2 YSYEKL. The CDR3 sequence is 15 residues long. In DNA form, the CDR3 reads TGCGCCAGCAGCCAAAGGACTAGCGGGCCTTACGAGCAGTACTTC. This encodes CASSQRTSGPYEQYF.

The chain joins TRBV6-5 to TRBJ2-5, with 8 bases fitting TRBD2. Germline lookup yields CDR1 MNHEY and CDR2 SVGAGI. The CDR3 runs 17 residues. V trimming: 4 bases; J trimming: 11 bases; junction bases outside the gene matches: 21. The CDR3 sequence is CASSSGTSGGGPREQYF. The CDR3 DNA sequence: TGTGCCAGCAGTTCCGGCACCAGCGGGGGAGGGCCGAGGGAGCAGTACTTC.